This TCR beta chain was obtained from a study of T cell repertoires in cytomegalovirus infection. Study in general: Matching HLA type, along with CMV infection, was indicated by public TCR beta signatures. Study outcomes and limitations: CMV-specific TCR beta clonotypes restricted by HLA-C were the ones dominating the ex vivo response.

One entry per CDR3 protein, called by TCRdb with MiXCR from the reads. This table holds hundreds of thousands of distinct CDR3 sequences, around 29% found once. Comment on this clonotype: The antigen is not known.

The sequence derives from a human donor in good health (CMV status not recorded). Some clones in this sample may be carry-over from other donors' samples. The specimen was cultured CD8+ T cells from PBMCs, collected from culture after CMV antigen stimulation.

CDR3 sequence: CASSQENLNTEAFF. CDR3 DNA sequence: TGCGCCAGCAGCCAAGAGAACCTGAACACTGAAGCTTTCTTT. This chain uses TRBV4-1 with TRBJ1-1; no reliable D call. Trimming cost V 0 bases and J 0 bases, with 5 bases left between them. The CDR3 covers 14 residues. The germline V gene encodes CDR1 MGHRA and CDR2 YSYEKL.